These 30 T cell receptor beta chains were sequenced from one sample in a study of CD4 and CD8 cells across lung adenocarcinoma regions. TCRdb redid the calling of the PCR reads with MiXCR, one entry per CDR3 protein. The sample yields some 6,500 distinct CDR3 sequences, about 51% seen once. Sequenced sample: CD8+ T cells from the center of a lung tumor. The receptor source for this set is a female donor with lung adenocarcinoma. The CD4 and CD8 labels of this study may be unreliable.

The chain links TRBV28 to TRBJ2-4; D gene uncertain. The germline V gene has CDR1 MDHEN and CDR2 SYDVKM. The CDR3 runs 13 residues. V was cut by 7 bases and J by 12 bases, with 19 bases left in between. CDR3 amino acids: CASKQGVKETQYF. Written as DNA, the CDR3 is TGTGCCAGCAAACAAGGAGTCAAAGAGACTCAGTACTTC.

The sample holds one count of this clonotype. At one boundary the junction diverges from the germline segment, which might be a read error. The chain joins TRBV12-3 or TRBV12-4 to TRBJ2-5, with D maybe TRBD2 (7 bases). This CDR3 is built from 14 residues. The CDR3, as DNA: TGTGCGGGGCGTGGGGGGGGGGCCCAAGAGACGCAGTACTTC. Amino acid sequence: CAGRGGGAQETQYF.

This clonotype came up once. This chain connects TRBV5-1 to TRBJ2-3; D remains unclear. The J call is uncertain, as TRBJ2-1 better fits the DNA end. The V gene's germline CDR1 is SGHRS and CDR2 YFSETQ. The CDR3 extends over 14 amino acids. Here the CDR3 reads CASSPPNSKETQFF. DNA for the CDR3: TGCGCCAGCAGCCCCCCAAATTCCAAAGAGACCCAGTTCTTC.

This clonotype showed up many times. The chain has TRBV7-2 and TRBJ2-3; perhaps TRBD2 as D (6 bases). V gave up 5 bases and J gave up 0 bases, with 12 bases separating them. The CDR3 extends over 15 amino acids. CDR1 is SGHTA, CDR2 FQGNSA, per germline. CDR3 protein: CASSPMTRSTDTQYF. The CDR3 DNA sequence: TGTGCCAGCAGCCCTATGACTAGAAGCACAGATACGCAGTATTTT.

The chain employs TRBV7-2 and TRBJ2-4, with D perhaps matching TRBD2 (6 bases). Germline V gene data show CDR1 as SGHTA and CDR2 as FQGNSA. CDR3 length: 14 amino acids. The chain's CDR3 is CGGTGVGGKDTQYF. CDR3 coding DNA: TGTGGCGGCACGGGCGTGGGAGGCAAAGATACGCAGTACTTC.

This clonotype was found a few times. This chain joins TRBV4-1 and TRBJ2-1; the D gene is possibly TRBD2 (6 bases). The germline CDR1 and CDR2 sequences are MGHRA and YSYEKL. V was pared by 1 base and J by 4 bases, with 20 bases between. The CDR3 is 18 amino acids. In DNA form, the CDR3 reads TGCGCCAGCAGCCAAGGACGGGATCCGGCTAGCGTGTACAATGAGCAGTTCTTC. Encoded protein: CASSQGRDPASVYNEQFF.

This clonotype was seen a handful of times. V usage is TRBV5-3 and J usage is TRBJ2-7; D not certain. TRBV5-3 is noted as an ORF with a role that remains uncertain. V was shortened by 0 bases and J by 1 base, with 14 bases between the two germline ends. The CDR3 spans 16 residues. CDR3 DNA: TGTGCCAGAAGCTTGGTTAGGCCTCCGGAATCCTACGAGCAGTACTTC. Translating gives CARSLVRPPESYEQYF.

This clonotype qualifies as large. The chain uses TRBV6-1 and TRBJ2-1; 10 bases fit TRBD2. With 1 base clipped from V and 7 bases from J, the junction kept 4 bases outside the gene matches. Per the germline V gene, CDR1 is MNHNS and CDR2 is SASEGT. This CDR3 is 15 amino acids long. The DNA of the CDR3 is TGTGCCAGCAGTGAAGTTCCTAGCGGGAGTAATGAGCAGTTCTTC. Amino acids: CASSEVPSGSNEQFF.

This clonotype has a count of ten or more. This chain uses TRBV6-1 with TRBJ1-5; D might be TRBD1 (5 bases). The CDR3 is 11 residues long. Germline V lookup: CDR1 MNHNS, CDR2 SASEGT. Trimming removed 6 bases from V and 9 bases from J, with 9 bases in between. CDR3 amino acids: CASRGGAPQHF. The DNA of the CDR3 is TGTGCCAGCAGAGGAGGGGCGCCCCAGCATTTT.

The chain recombines TRBV19 with TRBJ2-3; 7 nucleotides agree with TRBD2. The CDR3 contains 16 residues. Germline V gene data show CDR1 as LNHDA and CDR2 as SQIVND (reference sequence). Unmatched junction bases numbered 7, after V lost 3 bases and J lost 1 base. Written as DNA, the CDR3 is TGTGCCAGTAGTATGGCGGGAGTTTTCGGCACAGATACGCAGTATTTT. Translation: CASSMAGVFGTDTQYF.

By share of the sample, this clonotype is medium-sized (0.01 to 0.1%). V usage is TRBV7-2 and J usage is TRBJ2-5; D is undetermined. Germline V gives CDR1 SGHTA, CDR2 FQGNSA. The ends were cut back, 1 base at V and 8 bases at J, with 5 bases in the middle. The CDR3 is 11 residues long. The CDR3 DNA is TGTGCCAGCAGCTTAGGGGTTACCCAGTACTTC. Protein: CASSLGVTQYF.

This clonotype was found many times. The chain joins TRBV11-3 to TRBJ1-5, with unresolved D. V shed 2 bases and J shed 0 bases, with 2 bases lying between them. The germline V gene encodes CDR1 SGHNT and CDR2 YENEEA. CDR3 length equals 13 residues. The CDR3: CASSLPSNQPQHF. CDR3 bases: TGTGCCAGCAGCTTACCTAGCAATCAGCCCCAGCATTTT.

CDR3 DNA: TGTGCCAGCAGTTTAGCCGGCCTTCTTAATGAGCAGTTCTTC. Protein: CASSLAGLLNEQFF. The chain combines TRBV27 with TRBJ2-5; D remains ambiguous. TRBJ2-1 explains the end of the DNA better; the J call may be wrong. The CDR3 extends over 14 amino acids. Germline-derived CDR1 and CDR2 are MNHEY and SMNVEV (reference sequence).

This clonotype ranks as medium-sized. This chain uses TRBV12-3 or TRBV12-4 with TRBJ1-4; D is possibly TRBD1 (6 bases). The V and J ends lost 6 bases and 7 bases respectively, with 15 bases between them. This CDR3 region has 14 residues. For the CDR3, the DNA is TGTGCCAGCAGCCCGACAGGTTTCGGTGAAAAACTGTTTTTT. This codes for CASSPTGFGEKLFF.

This clonotype came up a few times. The gene calls are TRBV6-5 and TRBJ2-7; D perhaps matches TRBD1 (6 bases). Germline CDR1 MNHEY, CDR2 SVGAGI. The ends were cut back, 4 bases at V and 3 bases at J, with 13 bases in the middle. The length of the CDR3 is 14 residues. The CDR3 reads CASSLQGVGYEQYF. The DNA for the CDR3 is TGTGCCAGCAGTTTACAGGGCGTTGGCTACGAGCAGTACTTC.

Only a few counts were recorded for this clonotype. The chain carries TRBV6-2 or TRBV6-3 and TRBJ2-3, with D possibly TRBD1 on 6 matching bases. The CDR3 length is 17 residues. Trimming took off 2 bases at V and 0 bases at J, with 15 bases between the two ends. Germline lookup yields CDR1 MNHEY and CDR2 SVGEGT. Written as DNA, the CDR3 is TGTGCCAGCAGTTACCCGCTAGGGGGTCCTAGCACAGATACGCAGTATTTT. This gives the protein CASSYPLGGPSTDTQYF.

A single count supports this clonotype. The rearrangement uses TRBV6-5 and TRBJ2-5; 7 bases line up with TRBD1. J was trimmed by 11 bases and V by 4 bases; bases with no gene match: 22. The CDR3 is 17 residues long. Germline CDR1 and CDR2: MNHEY and SVGAGI. CDR3 sequence: CASSSGKGGGDQDTQYF. CDR3 nucleotides: TGTGCCAGCAGTTCGGGGAAAGGGGGCGGCGACCAAGATACGCAGTACTTC.

This clonotype was observed a few times. The chain couples TRBV6-5 to TRBJ2-1, with 11 bases aligning to TRBD1. Looked up from germline, CDR1 is MNHEY and CDR2 is SVGAGI. CDR3 length: 14 amino acids. Trimming at V came to 4 bases and at J to 6 bases, leaving 2 bases not matched to a gene. CDR3 sequence: CASSSGTGGNEQFF. The CDR3 bases are TGTGCCAGCAGTTCCGGGACAGGGGGCAATGAGCAGTTCTTC.

This rearrangement joins TRBV6-1 to TRBJ1-5, with D hard to call. V lost 6 bases, J lost 0 bases, and 15 bases lay in between. Per the germline V gene, CDR1 is MNHNS and CDR2 is SASEGT. This CDR3 region has 16 residues. CDR3 region: CASSRSAENSNQPQHF. The DNA of the CDR3 is TGTGCCAGCAGCAGGTCGGCAGAAAATAGCAATCAGCCCCAGCATTTT.

The chain uses TRBV6-5 and TRBJ2-1, with D possibly matching TRBD1 (5 bases). The last part of the DNA fits TRBJ2-7 better; the J call may be wrong. The germline V gene encodes CDR1 MNHEY and CDR2 SVGAGI. CDR3 size: 16 residues. CDR3 bases: TGTGCCAGCAGTTACTCGGGGCGGCCTGCCAAAGATACGCAGTACTTC. Its translation is CASSYSGRPAKDTQYF.

This clonotype was seen a few times. The chain is built from TRBV11-2 and TRBJ1-3; D is unclear. Germline loops: CDR1 SGHAT, CDR2 FQNNGV. This CDR3 spans 13 amino acids. V was shortened by 6 bases and J by 4 bases, with 10 bases between the two germline ends. The CDR3 nucleotides are TGTGCCAGCAGTTTGTTTGAGGGAAACACCATATATTTT. Its translation is CASSLFEGNTIYF.

By share, this clonotype ranks as medium-sized (0.01 to 0.1%). The rearrangement joins TRBV6-5 to TRBJ2-5; 8 bases are shared with TRBD1. Germline V gene sequence: CDR1 MNHEY, CDR2 SVGAGI. CDR3 length: 14 residues. The trim removed 3 bases at V and 3 bases at J, leaving 3 bases unmatched. CDR3 sequence: CASSYPGQEETQYF. The CDR3 DNA sequence: TGTGCCAGCAGTTATCCGGGACAGGAAGAGACCCAGTACTTC.

Worth noting for this clonotype: Sequence at one end of the junction differs from germline and may be a read error. For the CDR3, the DNA is TGTGCCAGCACGGGGCGGGCCCCCGGGGATATGCAGTATTTC. Translating gives CASTGRAPGDMQYF. The chain employs TRBV12-3 or TRBV12-4 and TRBJ2-4, with D perhaps being TRBD1 or TRBD2 (5 bases each). This CDR3 region has 14 residues.

The J gene is TRBJ2-4, the V gene TRBV7-2; 10 bases line up with TRBD2. The J call could be wrong; TRBJ2-1 is a better fit for the DNA end. The germline V gene encodes CDR1 SGHTA and CDR2 FQGNSA. CDR3 size: 14 residues. CDR3 region: CASSTGLAVDIQFF. The CDR3 region has the DNA TGTGCCAGCAGCACCGGACTAGCGGTAGACATCCAGTTCTTC.

The chain carries TRBV6-1 and TRBJ2-3, with TRBD1 matching 8 bases. The J call may not be correct, given that the DNA end is closer to TRBJ2-7. Per the germline V gene, CDR1 is MNHNS and CDR2 is SASEGT. This CDR3 comprises 14 residues. The CDR3 protein is CAGRGRRGLDTQYF. CDR3 DNA: TGTGCGGGCAGGGGGCGGCGTGGGCTGGATACGCAGTACTTC.

The table lists this clonotype with many counts. The chain combines TRBV27 with TRBJ2-2, with D uncertain. This CDR3 is 14 amino acids long. Germline V lookup: CDR1 MNHEY, CDR2 SMNVEV (reference sequence). The V gene lost 2 bases and the J gene lost 2 bases, with 6 bases spanning the gap. This CDR3 reads CASSLHGNTGELFF. CDR3 nucleotides: TGTGCCAGCAGTTTACACGGAAACACCGGGGAGCTGTTTTTT.

About this clonotype itself: At one of its ends the junction is not consistent with the germline gene, which may arise from a read error. V is TRBV6-1 and J is TRBJ2-3; D possibly uses TRBD1 or TRBD2 (6 bases each). Germline V CDR1 and CDR2: MNHNS, SASEGT. The CDR3 loop spans 14 amino acids. The CDR3 here is CASSGGASKDTQYF. The CDR3 DNA follows: TGTGCCAGCAGTGGGGGGGCTAGCAAAGATACGCAGTATTTC.

This clonotype was seen a handful of times. The chain employs TRBV7-8 and TRBJ2-3; D is tentatively TRBD1 or TRBD2 (5 bases each). V was shortened by 3 bases and J by 12 bases, with 13 bases between the two germline ends. CDR1 SGHVS and CDR2 FQNEAQ come from the germline V gene. The CDR3 covers 12 residues. CDR3 region: CASSFYGDLQYF. The DNA of the CDR3 is TGTGCCAGCAGCTTCTATGGGGACCTCCAGTATTTT.

To note about this clonotype: The germline gene is not matched at one end of the junction; a read error may be the cause. The chain couples TRBV7-2 to TRBJ2-5, with D possibly being TRBD2 (5 bases). Germline V gene sequence: CDR1 SGHTA, CDR2 FQGNSA. The CDR3 spans 14 residues. The CDR3 DNA is TGTGCCGGGAGCGGTTCCCGTGACCAAGATACCCAGTACTTC. Its translation is CAGSGSRDQDTQYF. Full variable domain (outside the CDR3, taken from reference TRBV7-2 and TRBJ2-5): GAGVSQSPSNKVTEKGKDVELRCDPISGHTALYWYRQSLGQGLEFLIYFQGNSAPDKSGLPSDRFSAERTGGSVSTLTIQRTQQEDSAVYLCAGSGSRDQDTQYFGPGTRLLVL.

The sample holds a few counts of this clonotype. Given a much more abundant clone one base away, this may be a read error. This chain uses TRBV14 with TRBJ2-1; 11 bases are shared with TRBD2. The germline gives CDR1 SGHDN, CDR2 FVKESK. After removal of 1 base from V and 13 bases from J, the junction contained 21 bases not matched to a gene. The CDR3 sequence is 19 residues long. As DNA, the CDR3 is TGTGCCAGCAGCCAAGTAAGCCTATCTAGCGGGAGGCCCCAAGAGACCCAGTTCTTC. Amino acids: CASSQVSLSSGRPQETQFF.